What follows are 22 T cell receptor beta chains derived from one specimen sequenced in a study of low-dose radiotherapy and immunotherapy resistance in tumors. The time point denotes: before trial treatment. TRAV- and TRBV-specific primers, spanning alpha and beta chains, primed first-strand cDNA. Amplification, which lasted 20 to 25 PCR cycles, used a constant-region primer and V-primer adapter to amplify TCRs. TCRdb re-called the reads through MiXCR, storing one row per CDR3 protein. Of almost 40,000 distinct CDR3 sequences in the sample, roughly 28% are singletons; the top ten hold approximately 3.7%. The material sequenced was PBMCs, taken before treatment. Receptor source: a male donor with gallbladder cancer.

This clonotype was counted at least ten times. The chain couples TRBV7-9 to TRBJ2-7, with TRBD1 identical over 9 bases. Germline-derived CDR1 and CDR2 are SEHNR and FQNEAQ (reference sequence). The J segment lost 6 bases and the V segment lost 0 bases, leaving 9 bases of the junction unmatched. The CDR3 extends over 16 amino acids. The DNA of the CDR3 is TGTGCCAGCAGCTTAGCGGGTGTGGGGACAGGGCTCGAGCAGTACTTC. Its translation is CASSLAGVGTGLEQYF.

This clonotype was counted ten times or more. The genes are TRBV20-1 and TRBJ2-1, with D tentatively TRBD2 (5 bases). This CDR3 is built from 17 residues. The V gene's germline CDR1 is DFQATT and CDR2 SNEGSKA (reference sequence). Trimming took 0 bases from V and 0 from J, leaving 15 bases between them. The CDR3, as DNA: TGCAGTGCTAGAGATAGGTTAGCGAGAAGCTCCTACAATGAGCAGTTCTTC. This codes for CSARDRLARSSYNEQFF.

The rearrangement joins TRBV28 to TRBJ2-7; the D gene could be TRBD1 or TRBD2 (5 bases each). Looked up from germline, CDR1 is MDHEN and CDR2 is SYDVKM. This CDR3 region has 14 residues. V lost 8 bases and J 6 bases, leaving 20 bases between the germline ends. CDR3 protein: CASGRYGASVEQYF. The CDR3, as DNA: TGTGCCAGCGGCCGGTACGGGGCGTCGGTCGAGCAGTACTTC.

The table lists this clonotype with many counts. The chain uses TRBV29-1 and TRBJ2-5; 10 positions match TRBD1. Germline V gene data show CDR1 as SQVTM and CDR2 as ANQGSEA. The CDR3 has 13 residues. V lost 6 bases and J lost 5; bases outside the gene matches: 6. The CDR3 sequence: CSVGQGNSETQYF. Here the CDR3 DNA reads TGCAGCGTGGGACAGGGGAATTCGGAGACCCAGTACTTC.

This clonotype was observed at least ten times. Germline is not matched at one junction end, which may reflect a read error. The rearrangement links TRBV5-6 to TRBJ2-3; TRBD2 agrees at 14 bases. In germline, CDR1 is SGHDT, CDR2 YYEEEE. The CDR3 runs to 12 residues. The CDR3 sequence: CASSKGLAGVFF. In nucleotides, the CDR3 is TGTGCCAGCAGCAAGGGACTAGCGGGGGTGTTTTTT.

For this clonotype: A far larger clone is one base from this, pointing to a likely read error. V is TRBV13 and J is TRBJ2-1, with 12 bases identical to TRBD2. The CDR3 runs to 15 residues. Germline assignment: CDR1 PRHDT and CDR2 FYEKMQ (reference sequence). CDR3 region: CASGFPGLAGSEQFF. The CDR3 DNA reads as TGTGCCAGCGGCTTTCCGGGACTAGCGGGTTCTGAGCAGTTCTTC.

There are many counts of this clonotype. V is TRBV10-3 and J is TRBJ2-4; 8 bases agree with TRBD1. CDR1 is ENHRY and CDR2 is SYGVKD in the germline V gene. V shed 5 bases, J shed 7 bases, and the junction held 7 bases outside the gene matches. CDR3 length: 14 residues. For the CDR3, the DNA is TGTGCCATCAGTTCAGGGGGCTGGGGGAACATTCAGTACTTC. The encoded protein is CAISSGGWGNIQYF.

The V call is TRBV3-1, the J call TRBJ1-1, with D hard to call. The CDR3 is 15 amino acids. CDR1 LGHDT and CDR2 YNNKEL come from the germline V gene (reference sequence). Trimming stripped 4 bases from V and 7 bases from J, with 19 bases between. This CDR3 reads CASSLQPGSRGEAFF. CDR3 DNA: TGTGCCAGCAGCCTTCAACCCGGGTCTCGGGGTGAAGCTTTCTTT.

V gene TRBV12-3 or TRBV12-4 combines with J gene TRBJ1-4; the D gene is possibly TRBD1 (6 bases). V was clipped by 3 bases and J by 6 bases, with 8 bases between them. This CDR3 comprises 13 residues. CDR3 coding DNA: TGTGCCAGCAGTTTGGGGGGCGATGAAAAACTGTTTTTT. As protein: CASSLGGDEKLFF.

This clonotype has a count of ten or more. This rearrangement joins TRBV19 to TRBJ2-7, with D perhaps TRBD2 (6 bases). V was shortened by 1 base and J by 7 bases, with 20 bases between the two germline ends. The germline V gene encodes CDR1 LNHDA and CDR2 SQIVND (reference sequence). There are 16 residues in the CDR3. CDR3 sequence reads: CASSIGRLEGLREQYF. CDR3 bases: TGTGCCAGTAGTATAGGTCGACTGGAGGGTTTGAGAGAGCAGTACTTC.

The chain carries TRBV23-1 and TRBJ2-3; TRBD2 agrees at 9 bases. TRBV23-1 is recorded as an ORF, its role being uncertain. V shed 3 bases and J 1 base; nucleotides not matched to a gene: 8. The CDR3 covers 17 residues. The CDR3 region has the DNA TGCGCCAGCAGTCATTTGGGCGGGGGGGCGCGCACAGATACGCAGTATTTT. Translating it yields CASSHLGGGARTDTQYF.

In its sample, this clonotype was seen many times. V gene TRBV10-3 combines with J gene TRBJ1-6, with 7 bases that match TRBD1. The CDR3 totals 14 residues. The germline V gene encodes CDR1 ENHRY and CDR2 SYGVKD. V dropped 6 bases and J dropped 4; count of bases not matched to a gene: 3. The CDR3 loop is CAIRTGNYNSPLHF. The CDR3 bases are TGTGCCATCAGGACAGGGAATTATAATTCACCCCTCCACTTT.

In this sample, this clonotype is medium-sized (0.01 to 0.1%). V gene TRBV28 combines with J gene TRBJ2-7, with 11 positions matching TRBD1. Trimming took 5 bases from V and 5 from J; bases not matched to a gene: 8. The CDR3 contains 15 residues. Looked up from germline, CDR1 is MDHEN and CDR2 is SYDVKM. In nucleotides, the CDR3 is TGTGCCAGCAGTACCCCCGGACAGGGGGCCAACGAGCAGTACTTC. It yields the protein CASSTPGQGANEQYF.

This clonotype showed up many times. The chain is built from TRBV5-1 and TRBJ2-5; D possibly matches TRBD1 or TRBD2 (6 bases each). The V gene's germline CDR1 is SGHRS and CDR2 YFSETQ. V lost 2 bases and J 4 bases, leaving 15 bases between the germline ends. There are 15 residues in the CDR3. The CDR3 DNA reads as TGCGCCAGCAGCTTTGGGTCGAAGGGGGGAGAGACCCAGTACTTC. Residues: CASSFGSKGGETQYF.

This clonotype was detected ten times or more. The chain carries TRBV5-1 and TRBJ2-7, with 8 bases matching TRBD1. Losses at the gene ends were 3 bases for V and 2 bases for J; bases not matched to a gene: 4. CDR1 SGHRS and CDR2 YFSETQ come from the germline V gene. The CDR3 extends over 14 amino acids. The DNA of the CDR3 is TGCGCCAGCAGCTCGGGACAGGAGGCCTACGAGCAGTACTTC. This sequence encodes CASSSGQEAYEQYF.

This clonotype showed up many times. The chain uses TRBV20-1 and TRBJ2-5; D is perhaps TRBD1 or TRBD2 (5 bases each). The CDR3 is 16 amino acids. The V and J ends lost 6 bases and 2 bases respectively, with 22 bases between them. Looked up from germline, CDR1 is DFQATT and CDR2 is SNEGSKA (reference sequence). The CDR3, as DNA: TGCAGTGCGCCCCAAAGGCCCGGGACCTCACAAGAGACCCAGTACTTC. This sequence encodes CSAPQRPGTSQETQYF.

This clonotype was counted at least ten times. V and J are TRBV7-9 and TRBJ2-2; D is unresolved. The germline CDR1 and CDR2 sequences are SEHNR and FQNEAQ (reference sequence). This CDR3 has 11 amino acids. The V gene lost 6 bases and the J gene lost 7 bases, with 6 bases spanning the gap. CDR3: CASRRDGELFF. The CDR3 DNA reads TGTGCCAGCAGACGAGACGGGGAGCTGTTTTTT.

Ten or more counts support this clonotype. The chain uses TRBV14 and TRBJ2-1, with D possibly matching TRBD1 (6 bases). V lost 1 base to trimming and J lost 2 bases, with 15 bases between them. CDR3 length equals 17 residues. The V gene's germline CDR1 is SGHDN and CDR2 FVKESK. The CDR3 reads CASSQGWGRQTYNEQFF. The DNA for the CDR3 is TGTGCCAGCAGCCAAGGTTGGGGGCGTCAGACCTACAATGAGCAGTTCTTC.

The CDR3 DNA is TGTGCCAGCGGGACAATCCAAGAGACCCAGTACTTC. Translation gives CASGTIQETQYF. This chain links TRBV2 with TRBJ2-5; tentative D call: TRBD1 (6 bases). Trimming stripped 8 bases from V and 1 base from J, with 8 bases between. Germline V gene sequence: CDR1 SNHLY, CDR2 FYNNEI. The CDR3 contains 12 residues.

This clonotype ranks as medium-sized (0.01 to 0.1%). The chain links TRBV5-6 to TRBJ2-2; 12 positions match TRBD2. V lost 1 base, J lost 6 bases, and 7 bases stayed unmatched. CDR1 and CDR2 from the germline V gene are SGHDT and YYEEEE. The CDR3 runs to 17 residues. Here the CDR3 DNA reads TGTGCCAGCAGCTTGATCGCTAGCGGGAGGGCCGCCGGGGAGCTGTTTTTT. Residues: CASSLIASGRAAGELFF.

Concerning this clonotype itself: A far larger clone is one base from this, pointing to a likely read error. The chain is built from TRBV7-9 and TRBJ2-7, with no clear D. Germline lookup yields CDR1 SEHNR and CDR2 FQNEAQ (reference sequence). CDR3 length: 13 residues. V lost 3 bases, J lost 3 bases, and 9 bases lay in between. The CDR3 nucleotides are TGTGCCAGCAGCTTCCGATCAGGCTACGAGCAGTACTTC. It codes for CASSFRSGYEQYF.

This clonotype occurred many times. The chain uses TRBV23-1 and TRBJ2-5; 8 bases are shared with TRBD2. TRBV23-1 is marked as an open reading frame, function uncertain. V was pared by 10 bases and J by 3 bases, with 13 bases of the junction left unmatched. The CDR3 contains 15 residues. CDR3 sequence (DNA): TGCGCCACCCCCCGCTGGGGGGGACTAGAAGAGACCCAGTACTTC. It codes for CATPRWGGLEETQYF.